This T cell receptor beta chain was documented in a study of T cells in Graves' hyperthyroidism and ophthalmopathy. It was RNA transcripts that yielded the amplified TCR beta CDR3 regions. The TCR CDR3 first-round RT-PCR relied on the HTBI primer set. MiXCR, applied by TCRdb to the multiplex PCR reads, yields one record per CDR3 protein. The sample shows fewer than 400,000 distinct CDR3 sequences, around 15% of them seen only once. Germline CDR1 is SGHVS and CDR2 is FNYEAQ. The CDR3 is 12 amino acids. As regards this clonotype: Since a much larger clone is just one base distant, this may be a read error.

It was approximately 9.4 ml of fresh peripheral blood that supplied the PBMCs. The TCR was taken from a man aged 50 to 60 with Graves' ophthalmopathy. What was sequenced was blood. The chain carries TRBV7-6 and TRBJ1-1; D uncertain. The CDR3 here is CASSTLNTGAFF. CDR3 bases: TGTGCCAGCAGCACTCTAAACACTGGAGCTTTCTTT.